Presented here are 19 T cell receptor beta chains from one specimen sequenced in a study of neurological immune-mediated disorders. TCRdb re-derived calls from the 5' RACE reads in MiXCR, one entry per CDR3 protein. The table includes some 48,000 distinct CDR3 sequences, roughly 21% detected once. Time point meaning: technical triplicate 3. The sample consisted of PBMCs. All receptors come from a man aged 60-69 years with HTLV-1-associated myelopathy (HAM/TSP).

This clonotype was seen at least ten times. The CDR3: CASSFGPGEKLFF. CDR3 DNA: TGTGCCAGCAGCTTCGGTCCAGGAGAAAAACTGTTTTTT. V is TRBV7-3 and J is TRBJ1-4; D gene ambiguous. V lost 3 bases and J 8 bases, leaving 10 bases between the germline ends. The CDR3 runs to 13 residues. Germline V gene data show CDR1 as SGHTA and CDR2 as FQGTGA.

This chain connects TRBV18 to TRBJ2-2; D might be TRBD1 (6 bases). Germline CDR1 reads KGHSH; CDR2 reads LQKENI. V gave up 5 bases and J gave up 5 bases, with 9 bases separating them. The CDR3 length is 13 residues. In DNA, the CDR3 is TGTGCCAGCTCATCAGGGGAAACCGGGGAGCTGTTTTTT. Its translation is CASSSGETGELFF. Complete variable domain (other parts from reference TRBV18 and TRBJ2-2): NAGVMQNPRHLVRRRGQEARLRCSPMKGHSHVYWYRQLPEEGLKFMVYLQKENIIDESGMPKERFSAEFPKEGPSILRIQQVVRGDSAAYFCASSSGETGELFFGEGSRLTVL.

There are many counts of this clonotype. The chain carries TRBV3-1 and TRBJ1-2, with D unclear. Per germline, CDR1 LGHDT and CDR2 YNNKEL (reference sequence). The CDR3 has 14 amino acids. The germline V and J ends were trimmed by 1 base and 7 bases, with 13 bases remaining between them. The CDR3, as DNA: TGTGCCAGCAGCCAAGGAAACCTCCCTGTTGGCTACACCTTC. It encodes CASSQGNLPVGYTF.

To note about this clonotype: One end of the junction does not line up with germline, which may come from a read error. This chain joins TRBV7-3 and TRBJ2-7; D is undetermined. The CDR3 consists of 11 residues. Germline loops: CDR1 SGHTA, CDR2 FQGTGA. The CDR3 protein is CPSILTYEQYF. The CDR3 region has the DNA TGTCCCAGCATCTTAACCTACGAGCAGTACTTC.

There are many counts of this clonotype. V is TRBV5-1 and J is TRBJ2-1; 8 bases are shared with TRBD2. After removal of 2 bases from V and 5 bases from J, the junction contained 9 bases not matched to a gene. The CDR3 consists of 16 residues. In germline, CDR1 is SGHRS, CDR2 YFSETQ. CDR3 nucleotides: TGCGCCAGCAGCTTCCCCATAGCGGGACCTGACAATGAGCAGTTCTTC. The encoded protein is CASSFPIAGPDNEQFF. Using reference TRBV5-1 and TRBJ2-1 for the parts outside the CDR3, the full variable domain is KAGVTQTPRYLIKTRGQQVTLSCSPISGHRSVSWYQQTPGQGLQFLFEYFSETQRNKGNFPGRFSGRQFSNSRSEMNVSTLELGDSALYLCASSFPIAGPDNEQFFGPGTRLTVL.

The sample holds many counts of this clonotype. This rearrangement joins TRBV6-6 to TRBJ1-5, with D perhaps TRBD1 (5 bases). V gave up 6 bases and J gave up 5 bases, with 17 bases separating them. Germline CDR1 and CDR2: MNHNY and SVGAGI (reference sequence). The CDR3 totals 15 residues. CDR3: CASSPRQGLDQPQHF. In DNA form, the CDR3 reads TGTGCCAGCAGCCCACGCCAGGGCCTGGATCAGCCCCAGCATTTT.

This clonotype was detected many times. This chain uses TRBV12-3 or TRBV12-4 with TRBJ1-5; 10 bases align to TRBD1. The CDR3 runs 15 residues. V was pared by 6 bases and J by 4 bases, with 6 bases of the junction left unmatched. The CDR3 here is CASRPGQGLNQPQHF. DNA of the CDR3: TGTGCCAGCAGACCGGGACAGGGGCTTAATCAGCCCCAGCATTTT.

This clonotype was detected ten times or more. The chain has TRBV10-3 and TRBJ2-1; D ambiguous. The CDR3 loop spans 12 amino acids. The V gene lost 0 bases and the J gene lost 7 bases, with 4 bases spanning the gap. Germline V gene data show CDR1 as ENHRY and CDR2 as SYGVKD. CDR3 DNA sequence: TGTGCCATCAGTGAGTCAGAAAATGAGCAGTTCTTC. Protein: CAISESENEQFF.

This clonotype was seen ten or more times. The V and J genes are TRBV9 and TRBJ2-1; D might be TRBD2 (6 bases). Trimming pared 3 bases from V and 7 bases from J, leaving 14 bases between. The CDR3 is made up of 14 amino acids. Germline V lookup: CDR1 SGDLS, CDR2 YYNGEE. CDR3 loop: CASSGASVRNEQFF. The CDR3 DNA is TGTGCCAGCAGCGGGGCTAGCGTAAGGAATGAGCAGTTCTTC.

This clonotype was found many times. This rearrangement joins TRBV20-1 to TRBJ2-1, with 8 bases aligning to TRBD1. The CDR3 extends over 12 amino acids. Germline V lookup: CDR1 DFQATT, CDR2 SNEGSKA (reference sequence). Trimming removed 4 bases from V and 10 bases from J; junction bases left unmatched: 6. The CDR3: CSATTGGLEQFF. CDR3 nucleotide sequence: TGCAGTGCTACCACAGGGGGTCTCGAGCAGTTCTTC.

This clonotype appeared many times. The rearrangement links TRBV7-2 to TRBJ2-5; TRBD2 aligns across 12 bases. Germline trimming cut 2 bases from V and 5 bases from J; bases unmatched to any gene: 3. This CDR3 region has 15 residues. Per the germline V gene, CDR1 is SGHTA and CDR2 is FQGNSA. DNA of the CDR3: TGTGCCAGCAGCTTAAGACTAGCGGGAGAGGAGACCCAGTACTTC. Protein: CASSLRLAGEETQYF.

This clonotype was recorded at least ten times. The chain recombines TRBV9 with TRBJ1-2; no clear D. The CDR3 totals 14 residues. Germline V gene data show CDR1 as SGDLS and CDR2 as YYNGEE. V lost 0 bases, J lost 8 bases, and 14 bases lay in between. CDR3 region: CASSVAGRDSGYTF. The CDR3 DNA follows: TGTGCCAGCAGCGTAGCTGGTAGGGATTCCGGCTACACCTTC. The full variable domain, rest sourced from reference TRBV9 and TRBJ1-2, is DSGVTQTPKHLITATGQRVTLRCSPRSGDLSVYWYQQSLDQGLQFLIQYYNGEERAKGNILERFSAQQFPDLHSELNLSSLELGDSALYFCASSVAGRDSGYTFGSGTRLTVV.

This clonotype was counted ten times or more. CDR3 in amino acids: CASSPRGGDNEKLFF. DNA of the CDR3: TGTGCCAGCAGTCCCCGGGGGGGGGATAATGAAAAACTGTTTTTT. The genes are TRBV27 and TRBJ1-4, with D maybe TRBD1 (5 bases). Per the germline V gene, CDR1 is MNHEY and CDR2 is SMNVEV (reference sequence). V was shortened by 5 bases and J by 4 bases, with 14 bases between the two germline ends. The CDR3 is made up of 15 amino acids.

This clonotype came up many times. J is TRBJ2-2 and V is TRBV28; the D gene is possibly TRBD1 (6 bases). Germline-derived CDR1 and CDR2 are MDHEN and SYDVKM. This CDR3 spans 14 amino acids. Between the trimmed V and J ends, which lost 10 bases and 1 base, there was a span of 13 bases. CDR3 protein: CATLLGGNTGELFF. The CDR3 DNA is TGTGCCACCCTCCTAGGGGGGAACACCGGGGAGCTGTTTTTT.

This clonotype was counted many times. The chain couples TRBV7-3 to TRBJ2-1, with D possibly matching TRBD2 (6 bases). CDR1 is SGHTA, CDR2 FQGTGA, per germline. Deletions cut 2 bases from V and 5 bases from J, with 16 bases between. CDR3 length: 16 amino acids. In nucleotides, the CDR3 is TGTGCCAGCAGCTTAGGTTACGGATCGGGGGACAATGAGCAGTTCTTC. As protein: CASSLGYGSGDNEQFF. Full variable domain (outside the CDR3, taken from reference TRBV7-3 and TRBJ2-1): GAGVSQTPSNKVTEKGKYVELRCDPISGHTALYWYRQSLGQGPEFLIYFQGTGAADDSGLPNDRFFAVRPEGSVSTLKIQRTERGDSAVYLCASSLGYGSGDNEQFFGPGTRLTVL.

This clonotype was detected many times. The chain recombines TRBV5-1 with TRBJ2-1; 10 bases match TRBD1. V lost 4 bases, J lost 6 bases, and 10 bases stayed unmatched. The germline V gene encodes CDR1 SGHRS and CDR2 YFSETQ. The CDR3 has 16 amino acids. The CDR3, as DNA: TGCGCCAGCAGCCCTTCGGGGACAGGGGACGGCAATGAGCAGTTCTTC. Residues: CASSPSGTGDGNEQFF.

As to this clonotype: The germline gene is not matched at one end of the junction; a read error may be the cause. The chain carries TRBV3-1 and TRBJ2-1, with D possibly being TRBD2 (6 bases). Germline V gene sequence: CDR1 LGHDT, CDR2 YNNKEL (reference sequence). This CDR3 contains 16 residues. CDR3 nucleotide sequence: TGTGCCAGCATCCAAGGGAGAGCGGGCAGTACAGAGGGGCAGTTCTTC. Amino acids: CASIQGRAGSTEGQFF.

The chain couples TRBV11-2 to TRBJ2-1, with 8 bases identical to TRBD2. This CDR3 has 18 amino acids. Germline CDR1 SGHAT, CDR2 FQNNGV. Unmatched junction bases numbered 16, after V lost 0 bases and J lost 9 bases. In nucleotides, the CDR3 is TGTGCCAGCAGCTTAGATCCAGCCCCGCGGGGGGTAATGTTTGAGCAGTTCTTC. This encodes CASSLDPAPRGVMFEQFF.

The rearrangement uses TRBV5-1 and TRBJ2-7, with 15 bases identical to TRBD2. Germline trimming cut 3 bases from V and 2 bases from J; bases unmatched to any gene: 12. CDR3 length: 19 residues. Germline CDR1 is SGHRS and CDR2 is YFSETQ. CDR3 bases: TGCGCCAGCAGCTCGGGACTAGCGGGGGGCTTGAACCCACCCTACGAGCAGTACTTC. It is translated as CASSSGLAGGLNPPYEQYF.